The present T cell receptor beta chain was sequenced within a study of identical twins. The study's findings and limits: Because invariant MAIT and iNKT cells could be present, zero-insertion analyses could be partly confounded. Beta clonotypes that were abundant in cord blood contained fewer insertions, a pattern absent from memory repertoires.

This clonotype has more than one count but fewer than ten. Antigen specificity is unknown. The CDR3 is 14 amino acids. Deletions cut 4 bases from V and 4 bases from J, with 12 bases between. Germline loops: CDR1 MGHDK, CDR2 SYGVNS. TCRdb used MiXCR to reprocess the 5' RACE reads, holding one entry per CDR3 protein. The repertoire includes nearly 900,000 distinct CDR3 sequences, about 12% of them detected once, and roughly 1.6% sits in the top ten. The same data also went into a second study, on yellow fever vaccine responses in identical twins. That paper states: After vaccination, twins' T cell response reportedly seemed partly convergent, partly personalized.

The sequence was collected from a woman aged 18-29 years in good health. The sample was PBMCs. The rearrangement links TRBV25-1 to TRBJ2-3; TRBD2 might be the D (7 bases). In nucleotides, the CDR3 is TGTGCCAGCAGTGTAGGGGGGGCCCCAGATACGCAGTATTTT. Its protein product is CASSVGGAPDTQYF.